This entry lists 32 T cell receptor beta chains sequenced from one sample in a study of blood T cell repertoires in COVID-19. Sequenced by immunoSEQ multiplex PCR; TCRdb stores in-frame clones only, minus some. This table has roughly 400,000 clones, around 91% appearing once. Input material: PBMCs or T cells enriched from blood (not recorded which). The receptor source for this set is a man in his thirties or forties who had recovered from COVID-19.

CDR3 sequence reads: CASSYLTGRGSPLHF. In DNA, the CDR3 is TGTGCCAGCAGTTATCTGACAGGGCGGGGTTCACCCCTCCACTTT. The chain recombines TRBV6-5 with TRBJ1-6; 7 bases are shared with TRBD1. This CDR3 is 15 amino acids long. In germline, CDR1 is MNHEY, CDR2 SVGAGI. The V and J ends lost 3 bases and 9 bases, in that order; junction bases with no gene match: 8.

The chain has TRBV5-1 and TRBJ2-5; D possibly corresponds to TRBD1 (5 bases). The V end was cut by 4 bases, the J end by 5 bases, with 15 bases between. This CDR3 has 14 amino acids. In germline, CDR1 is SGHRS, CDR2 YFSETQ. The CDR3 region has the DNA TGCGCCAGCAGCCTGCTCCAGGGTTCGGAGACCCAGTACTTC. Translation gives CASSLLQGSETQYF.

This clone was found once. The chain joins TRBV7-9 to TRBJ1-2; TRBD1 aligns across 8 bases. Germline loops: CDR1 SEHNR, CDR2 FQNEAQ (reference sequence). CDR3 size: 15 residues. Losses at the gene ends were 1 base for V and 8 bases for J; bases not matched to a gene: 9. CDR3 loop: CASSLGSRGLEGYTF. The CDR3 nucleotides are TGTGCCAGCAGCTTAGGGTCCAGGGGGCTAGAAGGCTACACCTTC.

The chain joins TRBV2 to TRBJ1-2; possible D gene TRBD1, 5 bases. The V gene's germline CDR1 is SNHLY and CDR2 FYNNEI. The CDR3 extends over 14 amino acids. Between the trimmed V and J ends, which lost 7 bases and 4 bases, there was a span of 16 bases. The CDR3 is CASKIDGGSYGYTF. The CDR3 nucleotides read TGTGCCAGCAAAATCGACGGGGGAAGCTATGGCTACACCTTC. The full variable domain, completed using reference TRBV2 and TRBJ1-2, is EPEVTQTPSHQVTQMGQEVILRCVPISNHLYFYWYRQILGQKVEFLVSFYNNEISEKSEIFDDQFSVERPDGSNFTLKIRSTKLEDSAMYFCASKIDGGSYGYTFGSGTRLTVV.

The chain recombines TRBV27 with TRBJ2-7, with TRBD2 identical over 7 bases. Unmatched junction bases numbered 13, after V lost 5 bases and J lost 0 bases. The CDR3 is made up of 17 amino acids. CDR1 and CDR2 from the germline V gene are MNHEY and SMNVEV (reference sequence). DNA of the CDR3: TGTGCCAGCAGTCCTTACACGACTAGCTCTATCTCCTACGAGCAGTACTTC. Translated: CASSPYTTSSISYEQYF.

The gene calls are TRBV18 and TRBJ2-2; 10 nucleotides match TRBD1. Germline trimming cut 6 bases from V and 3 bases from J; bases unmatched to any gene: 7. Germline V CDR1 and CDR2: KGHSH, LQKENI. The CDR3 runs 16 residues. The chain's CDR3 is CASSARTGGDTGELFF. The CDR3, as DNA: TGTGCCAGCTCGGCGAGGACAGGGGGAGACACCGGGGAGCTGTTTTTT.

Only one count was recorded for this clone. The chain carries TRBV6-5 and TRBJ2-7, with D perhaps TRBD2 (6 bases). The CDR3 runs 13 residues. V dropped 6 bases and J dropped 6 bases, with 15 bases sitting between them. The germline V gene has CDR1 MNHEY and CDR2 SVGAGI. The CDR3 spells CASSLGGNGEQYF. The DNA for the CDR3 is TGTGCCAGCAGCCTTGGGGGGAACGGCGAGCAGTACTTC.

For the CDR3, the DNA is TGTGCCAGCTCCCAGGACAGGGAAGCTTTCTTT. It yields the protein CASSQDREAFF. J is TRBJ1-1 and V is TRBV18; 7 nucleotides line up with TRBD1. This CDR3 region has 11 residues. CDR1 and CDR2 (germline): KGHSH, LQKENI. The V gene end was trimmed by 6 bases and the J gene end by 8 bases; junction bases not matched to a gene: 3.

The chain links TRBV28 to TRBJ2-7, with 7 positions matching TRBD1. The junction had 13 bases not matched to a gene; V was cut back by 6 bases and J by 5 bases. Germline V gene sequence: CDR1 MDHEN, CDR2 SYDVKM. The CDR3 runs 15 residues. The CDR3 nucleotides are TGTGCCAGCAGCCCACGCAACAGGGGATTCCACGAGCAGTACTTC. Its protein is CASSPRNRGFHEQYF.

This chain links TRBV10-1 with TRBJ2-7; maybe TRBD2 (6 bases). The V end was cut by 2 bases, the J end by 6 bases, with 17 bases between. Germline CDR1 WNHNN, CDR2 SYGVQD (reference sequence). The CDR3 has 15 residues. The DNA of the CDR3 is TGCGCCAGCAGTGAGATTGCGGGACGAGGAGGCGAGCAGTACTTC. Residues: CASSEIAGRGGEQYF.

The rearrangement joins TRBV30 to TRBJ1-5; TRBD1 is a possible D gene (5 bases). The CDR3 is 13 amino acids. Germline V gene lookup returns CDR1 GTSNPN and CDR2 SVGIG (reference sequence). V was trimmed by 7 bases and J by 6 bases, leaving 16 bases between them. The CDR3 sequence is CAYEGRGGQPQHF. DNA for the CDR3: TGTGCCTACGAGGGGAGGGGAGGTCAGCCCCAGCATTTT.

The genes are TRBV28 and TRBJ2-2; the D gene is possibly TRBD2 (5 bases). Between the trimmed V and J ends, which lost 5 bases and 1 base, there was a span of 8 bases. The germline gives CDR1 MDHEN, CDR2 SYDVKM. This CDR3 has 14 residues. The CDR3 DNA is TGTGCCAGCAGTCCGGGGAGGAACACCGGGGAGCTGTTTTTT. It codes for CASSPGRNTGELFF.

V usage is TRBV4-2 and J usage is TRBJ2-1; D perhaps matches TRBD2 (6 bases). The CDR3 has 17 amino acids. V shed 0 bases and J shed 0 bases, with 12 bases lying between them. Germline V gene sequence: CDR1 LGHNA, CDR2 YNFKEQ. The CDR3 DNA is TGTGCCAGCAGCCAAGATCAGGCGACTAGCTCCTACAATGAGCAGTTCTTC. It codes for CASSQDQATSSYNEQFF.

This chain uses TRBV18 with TRBJ2-1, with D possibly matching TRBD2 (5 bases). CDR1 is KGHSH and CDR2 is LQKENI in the germline V gene. This CDR3 has 16 residues. V gave up 2 bases and J gave up 6 bases, with 17 bases separating them. The CDR3 loop reads CASSPVGGGVVNEQFF. The CDR3 DNA reads as TGTGCCAGCTCACCAGTCGGTGGAGGAGTAGTCAATGAGCAGTTCTTC.

The chain carries TRBV28 and TRBJ1-1, with 7 bases aligning to TRBD1. Trimming removed 5 bases from V and 6 bases from J; junction bases left unmatched: 9. In germline, CDR1 is MDHEN, CDR2 SYDVKM. CDR3 size: 14 residues. CDR3 in amino acids: CASSTPGGQAEAFF. The CDR3 DNA is TGTGCCAGCAGTACTCCAGGGGGGCAGGCTGAAGCTTTCTTT.

This chain connects TRBV18 to TRBJ1-6, with 9 bases fitting TRBD1. Germline V gene data show CDR1 as KGHSH and CDR2 as LQKENI. V was clipped by 6 bases and J by 7 bases; unmatched bases: 1. This CDR3 has 13 residues. This CDR3 is CASSTGGNSPLHF. In DNA, the CDR3 is TGTGCCAGCTCGACAGGGGGGAATTCACCCCTCCACTTT.

Written as DNA, the CDR3 is TGTGCCAGTAGTGACTCTCTCACAGGTGGAAACACCATATATTTT. It codes for CASSDSLTGGNTIYF. This chain joins TRBV19 and TRBJ1-3, with D tentatively TRBD1 (5 bases). The CDR3 consists of 15 residues. CDR1 is LNHDA and CDR2 is SQIVND in the germline V gene (reference sequence). Trimming took 5 bases from V and 3 from J, leaving 14 bases between them.

This rearrangement joins TRBV7-9 to TRBJ2-5; TRBD2 is a possible D gene (6 bases). Trimming shortened V by 6 bases and J by 4 bases, and 12 bases separated the two germline ends. Germline values: CDR1 SEHNR, CDR2 FQNEAQ (reference sequence). The CDR3 consists of 13 residues. The CDR3 loop is CASSYNSGETQYF. CDR3 nucleotide sequence: TGTGCCAGCAGTTACAATAGCGGAGAGACCCAGTACTTC.

This chain links TRBV7-9 with TRBJ2-7; D is perhaps TRBD2 (5 bases). The ends were cut back, 1 base at V and 2 bases at J, with 12 bases in the middle. This CDR3 has 15 residues. The germline V gene encodes CDR1 SEHNR and CDR2 FQNEAQ (reference sequence). Written as DNA, the CDR3 is TGTGCCAGCAGCTTAGTTGGGGAGAAAGCCTACGAGCAGTACTTC. As protein: CASSLVGEKAYEQYF.

The J gene is TRBJ2-1, the V gene TRBV12-3 or TRBV12-4; the D is unclear. The CDR3 runs to 12 residues. V lost 5 bases and J lost 7, with 9 bases in between. As DNA, the CDR3 is TGTGCCAGCAGTCCCCCGGGTAATGAGCAGTTCTTC. Translating gives CASSPPGNEQFF.

The chain employs TRBV6-4 and TRBJ1-1; possible D gene TRBD1, 5 bases. Trimming took off 5 bases at V and 1 base at J, with 8 bases between the two ends. The CDR3 extends over 13 amino acids. CDR1 MRHNA and CDR2 SNTAGT come from the germline V gene. CDR3 in DNA: TGTGCCAGCAGTTCACAGGAGAACACTGAAGCTTTCTTT. Translation gives CASSSQENTEAFF.

The rearrangement joins TRBV28 to TRBJ1-2, with TRBD1 as a possible D gene (5 bases). The germline gives CDR1 MDHEN, CDR2 SYDVKM. Trimming cost V 6 bases and J 8 bases, with 13 bases left between them. The CDR3 is made up of 12 amino acids. The CDR3 protein is CASSGQGLGYTF. As DNA, the CDR3 is TGTGCCAGCAGCGGTCAGGGTCTCGGCTACACCTTC.

This clone was observed a handful of times. V gene TRBV4-1 combines with J gene TRBJ2-1, with a weak D call TRBD2 (6 bases). This CDR3 is built from 15 residues. The V and J ends lost 4 bases and 10 bases respectively, with 20 bases between them. CDR1 is MGHRA, CDR2 YSYEKL, per germline. The CDR3 DNA reads as TGCGCCAGCAGCCCGCGACTAGGCTGGGGTGAAGAGCAGTTCTTC. Its protein product is CASSPRLGWGEEQFF.

The J gene is TRBJ2-7, the V gene TRBV10-3, with no clear D. Germline V gene data show CDR1 as ENHRY and CDR2 as SYGVKD. CDR3 size: 12 residues. V lost 2 bases and J 4 bases, leaving 6 bases between the germline ends. CDR3 in amino acids: CAISEHGYEQYF. DNA of the CDR3: TGTGCCATCAGTGAGCACGGTTACGAGCAGTACTTC.

The rearrangement joins TRBV28 to TRBJ2-5; TRBD1 aligns across 7 bases. With 5 bases clipped from V and 2 bases from J, the junction kept 8 bases outside the gene matches. In germline, CDR1 is MDHEN, CDR2 SYDVKM. This CDR3 has 15 amino acids. For the CDR3, the DNA is TGTGCCAGCAGTCTCCCCCTGACAGGGCAAGAGACCCAGTACTTC. Its translation is CASSLPLTGQETQYF.

A note on this clone: The same CDR3 also results from other DNA sequences found in this sample. This chain uses TRBV3-1 (or the pseudogene TRBV3-2) with TRBJ2-7; TRBD2 matches at 10 bases. Trimming took 1 base from V and 6 from J; bases not matched to a gene: 9. Germline V gene lookup returns CDR1 LGHDT and CDR2 YNNKEL (reference sequence). This CDR3 spans 16 amino acids. The CDR3 DNA reads as TGTGCCAGCAGCCAAGGGGCTAGCGGGAGACTGAGCGAGCAGTACTTC. The encoded protein is CASSQGASGRLSEQYF.

The chain links TRBV5-4 to TRBJ2-5; TRBD2 matches 11 bases. J gave up 3 bases and V 5 bases, and 6 bases lay outside the gene matches. The CDR3 has 15 residues. Germline V CDR1 and CDR2: SGHNT, YYREEE (reference sequence). The CDR3 sequence is CASRASLAGEETQYF. CDR3 DNA: TGTGCCAGCAGAGCATCACTAGCGGGAGAAGAGACCCAGTACTTC.

The J gene is TRBJ1-1, the V gene TRBV27, with D tentatively TRBD1 (5 bases). Germline V gene data show CDR1 as MNHEY and CDR2 as SMNVEV (reference sequence). V gave up 0 bases and J gave up 4 bases, with 15 bases separating them. CDR3 length: 16 residues. DNA for the CDR3: TGTGCCAGCAGTTTATCCCGGGTCTCGGGGGGCACTGAAGCTTTCTTT. This sequence encodes CASSLSRVSGGTEAFF.

The CDR3 DNA follows: TGTGCCAGCAGCCCACCATCCCAGGGGAGTAACACCGGGGAGCTGTTTTTT. Residues: CASSPPSQGSNTGELFF. The chain carries TRBV3-1 (or the pseudogene TRBV3-2) and TRBJ2-2, with D possibly matching TRBD1 (6 bases). Trimming shortened V by 4 bases and J by 2 bases, and 17 bases separated the two germline ends. CDR1 is LGHDT and CDR2 is YNNKEL in the germline V gene (reference sequence). This CDR3 has 17 residues.

This clone was seen only once. The chain recombines TRBV7-9 with TRBJ2-2; D ambiguous. The germline CDR1 and CDR2 sequences are SEHNR and FQNEAQ (reference sequence). The CDR3 length is 15 residues. V was clipped by 1 base and J by 6 bases, with 12 bases between them. CDR3 sequence reads: CASSLEAGASGELFF. CDR3 DNA sequence: TGTGCCAGCAGCTTAGAGGCTGGAGCATCCGGGGAGCTGTTTTTT.

V gene TRBV7-9 combines with J gene TRBJ1-1; weak D call: TRBD1 (6 bases). The length of the CDR3 is 12 residues. The V gene's germline CDR1 is SEHNR and CDR2 FQNEAQ (reference sequence). Trimming pared 6 bases from V and 11 bases from J, leaving 16 bases between. CDR3 in DNA: TGTGCCAGCAGTTCCTCAGGGGTGCAGGCTTTCTTT. This translates into CASSSSGVQAFF.

The V call is TRBV20-1, the J call TRBJ1-2; no reliable D call. Germline loops: CDR1 DFQATT, CDR2 SNEGSKA (reference sequence). V was cut by 5 bases and J by 6 bases, with 10 bases left in between. The CDR3 contains 11 residues. The DNA for the CDR3 is TGCAGTGCTGCAGACTACAATGGCTACACCTTC. Translating gives CSAADYNGYTF.